Below, 21 T cell receptor beta chains from the same sample are listed, as sequenced in a study of shared clonotypes between healthy human individuals. Produced via immunoSEQ multiplex PCR; TCRdb's table is partial and in-frame only. Found here are 2 million to 3 million clones, over 85% of them singletons; the top ten hold roughly 0.39%. Source material: naive CD4+ T cells from PBMCs. Subset denoted: CD45RA+ positively selected. These receptor sequences come from a man aged 18-30 years in good health. Some clones in this sample may be carry-over from other donors' samples.

Concerning this clone: At the DNA level, this CDR3 is encoded by other sequences in the same sample as well. The CDR3 loop is CAWSRDRAGNTIYF. CDR3 nucleotide sequence: TGTGCCTGGAGTCGGGACAGGGCTGGAAACACCATATATTTT. The rearrangement joins TRBV30 to TRBJ1-3; 9 nucleotides align to TRBD1. This CDR3 contains 14 residues. V was clipped by 2 bases and J by 2 bases; unmatched bases: 1. Germline V gene sequence: CDR1 GTSNPN, CDR2 SVGIG (reference sequence).

DNA for the CDR3: TGCAGCGCCGGACAGTTATTGGGAGACGAGCAGTACTTC. It is translated as CSAGQLLGDEQYF. The chain is built from TRBV29-1 and TRBJ2-7; possibly TRBD1 for D (6 bases). V lost 7 bases and J 5 bases, leaving 18 bases between the germline ends. The CDR3 runs 13 residues. The germline CDR1 and CDR2 sequences are SQVTM and ANQGSEA.

The chain uses TRBV2 and TRBJ1-5, with 7 positions matching TRBD1. This CDR3 spans 14 amino acids. The J segment lost 6 bases and the V segment lost 2 bases, leaving 4 bases of the junction unmatched. CDR1 and CDR2 from the germline V gene are SNHLY and FYNNEI. The DNA of the CDR3 is TGTGCCAGCAGTGAAAACAGGGGCTTTCAGCCCCAGCATTTT. Translation: CASSENRGFQPQHF.

About this clone: The sample holds other DNA sequences that translate to the same CDR3. The chain carries TRBV5-6 and TRBJ2-5; unclear D gene. The germline V and J ends were trimmed by 1 base and 4 bases, with 2 bases remaining between them. The CDR3 sequence is 11 residues long. Per germline, CDR1 SGHDT and CDR2 YYEEEE. The CDR3 protein is CASSLSETQYF. Here the CDR3 DNA reads TGTGCCAGCAGCTTGTCAGAGACCCAGTACTTC.

This clone was seen only once. CDR3 amino acids: CASSHPWLRQGNHYYGYTF. The DNA of the CDR3 is TGTGCCAGCAGCCACCCTTGGTTGAGGCAGGGGAACCACTACTATGGCTACACCTTC. The genes are TRBV5-8 and TRBJ1-2; D possibly corresponds to TRBD1 (6 bases). Germline V gives CDR1 SGHTS, CDR2 YDEGEE. V gave up 4 bases and J gave up 3 bases, with 28 bases separating them. CDR3 length equals 19 residues. The whole variable domain, filled in from reference TRBV5-8 and TRBJ1-2, reads EAGVTQSPTHLIKTRGQQATLRCSPISGHTSVYWYQQALGLGLQFLLWYDEGEERNRGNFPPRFSGRQFPNYSSELNVNALELEDSALYLCASSHPWLRQGNHYYGYTFGSGTRLTVV.

This clone has just one count. The chain couples TRBV5-6 to TRBJ1-2; 7 bases fit TRBD1. Germline V gives CDR1 SGHDT, CDR2 YYEEEE. The CDR3 runs 14 residues. The V segment lost 2 bases and the J segment 7 bases; nucleotides outside the gene matches: 8. Here the CDR3 reads CASSLKNRGSGYTF. The DNA for the CDR3 is TGTGCCAGCAGCTTAAAGAACAGGGGTTCTGGCTACACCTTC.

The genes are TRBV7-9 and TRBJ2-1; D gene unclear. The germline gives CDR1 SEHNR, CDR2 FQNEAQ (reference sequence). The V end lost 1 base, the J end lost 0 bases, and 10 bases lay between the germline ends. The CDR3 contains 16 residues. The CDR3 region is CASSLEAWASYNEQFF. CDR3 in DNA: TGTGCCAGCAGCTTAGAGGCGTGGGCCTCCTACAATGAGCAGTTCTTC.

This chain uses TRBV4-3 with TRBJ2-7; 14 bases are shared with TRBD2. Germline CDR1 and CDR2: LGHNA and YSLEER. CDR3 length equals 16 residues. Trimming removed 4 bases from V and 2 bases from J; junction bases left unmatched: 4. CDR3 in DNA: TGCGCCAGCAGCCCCCGACTAGCGGGAGGGACCTACGAGCAGTACTTC. This translates into CASSPRLAGGTYEQYF.

The J gene is TRBJ1-2, the V gene TRBV4-2, with D perhaps TRBD1 (5 bases). CDR3 size: 16 residues. Germline CDR1 reads LGHNA; CDR2 reads YNFKEQ. Trimming left V 6 bases short and J 8 bases short, with 25 bases between. Written as DNA, the CDR3 is TGTGCCAGCAGATGGGGGTTGCGCCGGGGCTCTGGAGGCTACACCTTC. Residues: CASRWGLRRGSGGYTF.

Note on this clone: Within the sample, other DNA sequences also encode this same CDR3. The chain carries TRBV29-1 and TRBJ2-3, with D unresolved. With 4 bases removed from V and 2 bases from J, the gap between germline ends came to 10 bases. This CDR3 is built from 13 residues. CDR1 and CDR2 from the germline V gene are SQVTM and ANQGSEA. The CDR3 DNA follows: TGCAGCGTTGGAGGTCGGAACACAGATACGCAGTATTTT. Its translation: CSVGGRNTDTQYF.

J is TRBJ2-4 and V is TRBV18, with TRBD1 as a possible D gene (6 bases). The CDR3 totals 14 residues. V lost 0 bases and J lost 9, with 12 bases in between. Germline assignment: CDR1 KGHSH and CDR2 LQKENI. This chain's CDR3 is CASSPPGGGGIQYF. The CDR3 DNA follows: TGTGCCAGCTCACCACCAGGGGGTGGCGGCATTCAGTACTTC.

With regard to this clone: Germline is not matched at one junction end, which may reflect a read error. V and J are TRBV4-3 and TRBJ1-2; D ambiguous. The CDR3 runs to 14 residues. CDR1 LGHNA and CDR2 YSLEER come from the germline V gene. The CDR3 here is CASSQGRPYYGHTF. The CDR3 coding sequence is TGCGCCAGCAGCCAAGGTAGACCGTACTATGGCCACACCTTC.

This chain links TRBV9 with TRBJ2-3, with D hard to call. V was pared by 4 bases and J by 5 bases, with 11 bases between. This CDR3 is built from 13 residues. Germline CDR1 SGDLS, CDR2 YYNGEE. The CDR3 loop reads CASSLAPQDTQYF. The CDR3 nucleotides are TGTGCCAGCAGCTTAGCCCCTCAAGATACGCAGTATTTT.

The rearrangement joins TRBV4-1 to TRBJ2-7; D unresolved. The germline CDR1 and CDR2 sequences are MGHRA and YSYEKL. The length of the CDR3 is 16 residues. V was pared by 4 bases and J by 0 bases, with 16 bases between. DNA of the CDR3: TGCGCCAGCAGCCTAAGGCACAGCTCGAGCTCCTACGAGCAGTACTTC. Amino acid sequence: CASSLRHSSSSYEQYF.

Details on this clone: A junction end diverges from the germline sequence, so it may reflect a read error. This rearrangement joins TRBV11-3 to TRBJ2-7, with a possible D match to TRBD2 (6 bases). There are 12 residues in the CDR3. Germline V gives CDR1 SGHNT, CDR2 YENEEA. In nucleotides, the CDR3 is TGTGCCGGCAGCTTAGGGGCGGGACCGCAGTACTTC. Translating gives CAGSLGAGPQYF.

This sequence joins TRBV28 and TRBJ2-2, with TRBD2 identical over 7 bases. There are 15 residues in the CDR3. V shed 2 bases, J shed 6 bases, and the junction held 6 bases outside the gene matches. Germline values: CDR1 MDHEN, CDR2 SYDVKM. This CDR3 reads CASSLGGSGAGELFF. The DNA of the CDR3 is TGTGCCAGCAGTTTAGGCGGGAGTGGCGCCGGGGAGCTGTTTTTT.

Points on this clone: The same CDR3 arises from other DNA sequences in this sample as well. This chain's CDR3 is CASSFRGGYGYTF. The CDR3 DNA sequence: TGTGCCAGCAGTTTTAGAGGCGGCTATGGCTACACCTTC. The J gene is TRBJ1-2, the V gene TRBV28, with unresolved D. The CDR3 length is 13 residues. V dropped 3 bases and J dropped 4 bases, with 9 bases sitting between them. Germline lookup yields CDR1 MDHEN and CDR2 SYDVKM.

V usage is TRBV5-1 and J usage is TRBJ1-3, with D possibly TRBD1 on 5 matching bases. Between the trimmed V and J ends, which lost 0 bases and 0 bases, there was a span of 7 bases. Germline CDR1 is SGHRS and CDR2 is YFSETQ. The CDR3 totals 15 residues. The CDR3 protein is CASSLVGGSGNTIYF. CDR3 DNA sequence: TGCGCCAGCAGCTTGGTTGGGGGCTCTGGAAACACCATATATTTT.

The chain employs TRBV7-9 and TRBJ2-3; TRBD2 is a possible D gene (6 bases). Germline V gene lookup returns CDR1 SEHNR and CDR2 FQNEAQ (reference sequence). V was trimmed by 8 bases and J by 0 bases, leaving 12 bases between them. The CDR3 covers 14 residues. This CDR3 is CASGERASTDTQYF. Here the CDR3 DNA reads TGTGCCAGCGGAGAGCGGGCTAGCACAGATACGCAGTATTTT.

The chain has TRBV29-1 and TRBJ1-2; 7 positions agree with TRBD1. The trim removed 5 bases at V and 1 base at J, leaving 7 bases unmatched. CDR1 is SQVTM, CDR2 ANQGSEA, per germline. The CDR3 has 14 amino acids. The CDR3 loop is CSVTGTVSNYGYTF. The CDR3 DNA sequence: TGCAGCGTTACCGGGACAGTGAGTAACTATGGCTACACCTTC.

V gene TRBV5-1 combines with J gene TRBJ2-5, with 10 bases lining up with TRBD1. Losses at the gene ends were 3 bases for V and 7 bases for J; bases not matched to a gene: 9. This CDR3 is 15 amino acids long. Germline assignment: CDR1 SGHRS and CDR2 YFSETQ. This chain's CDR3 is CASSYGQGVEGTQYF. The CDR3 DNA reads as TGCGCCAGCAGCTATGGACAGGGGGTGGAAGGGACCCAGTACTTC.